This TCR beta chain derives from a study of Graves' ophthalmopathy and Graves' hyperthyroidism. This clonotype was counted ten times or more. Antigen specificity is unknown. The germline V gene has CDR1 SGHAT and CDR2 FQNNGV. The CDR3 contains 13 residues. V was cut by 0 bases and J by 3 bases, with 5 bases left in between. General study findings and limits: The model reached about 66% sensitivity and approximately 72% specificity for predicting ophthalmopathy progression.

TCR beta CDR3 amplification used RNA transcripts. RT-PCR with HTBI primers came first, then second-round multiplex PCR. TCRdb independently ran MiXCR on the multiplex PCR reads; one entry per CDR3 protein. The data contain 500,000 to 700,000 distinct CDR3 sequences, 20% to 25% of them seen just once; the ten biggest clones take up approximately 7%. Sequencing input: peripheral blood. This clonotype originated in a young woman with stable Graves' hyperthyroidism. Some clones in this sample may be carry-over from other donors' samples. The chain links TRBV11-2 to TRBJ1-1, with D unclear. DNA of the CDR3: TGTGCCAGCAGCTTAGACATGGACACTGAAGCTTTCTTT. Amino acid sequence: CASSLDMDTEAFF. Together with reference TRBV11-2 and TRBJ1-1, the CDR3 gives the full variable domain: EAGVAQSPRYKIIEKRQSVAFWCNPISGHATLYWYQQILGQGPKLLIQFQNNGVVDDSQLPKDRFSAERLKGVDSTLKIQPAKLEDSAVYLCASSLDMDTEAFFGQGTRLTVV.